This TCR beta chain comes out of a study of T-cell memory formation after mild COVID-19. Study outcomes and limitations: Pre-infection memory harbored some responding clones, suggesting cross-reactive memory joined.

Losses at the gene ends were 5 bases for V and 4 bases for J; bases not matched to a gene: 15. The CDR3 sequence is 17 residues long. The germline CDR1 and CDR2 sequences are MNHNY and SVGAGI (reference sequence). This clonotype showed up just a few times. Its antigen is not known. TCRdb fed the 5' RACE reads into MiXCR, producing one record per CDR3 protein. The sample includes 340,000 or so distinct CDR3 sequences, 10% to 15% seen only once; the top ten take about 20%. This chain uses TRBV6-6 with TRBJ1-2; 8 positions agree with TRBD1. The material sequenced was PBMCs or a T cell subset sorted from them (not recorded which). The TCR sequence derives from a young man who had mild COVID-19 (a few samples of this study predate the infection). Cell type and time point are not known. The CDR3 region has the DNA TGTGCCAGCAGTGAGGGACGGTCGACAGGGGTCTTCTATGGCTACACCTTC. This codes for CASSEGRSTGVFYGYTF.